These 28 T cell receptor beta chains were all obtained from the same sample, sequenced in a study of blood T cell repertoires in COVID-19. Profiling relied on immunoSEQ multiplex PCR, and the TCRdb table lists in-frame clones only, not all of them. The table has about 170,000 clones, about four fifths seen once; the top ten hold roughly 7.7%. Input material: peripheral blood. Source of these receptors: a man between 40 and 49 years old who had recovered from COVID-19.

The J gene is TRBJ1-5, the V gene TRBV28; D not resolved. The CDR3 totals 12 residues. Germline CDR1 MDHEN, CDR2 SYDVKM. V was cut by 7 bases and J by 2 bases, with 6 bases left in between. DNA for the CDR3: TGTGCCAGCAAGGCGGGCAATCAGCCCCAGCATTTT. Amino acid sequence: CASKAGNQPQHF.

The chain's CDR3 is CSVPGLAGGPQETQYF. CDR3 bases: TGCAGCGTGCCGGGACTAGCGGGGGGACCACAAGAGACCCAGTACTTC. The chain couples TRBV29-1 to TRBJ2-5, with 15 positions matching TRBD2. The germline gives CDR1 SQVTM, CDR2 ANQGSEA. CDR3 length: 16 amino acids. V dropped 6 bases and J dropped 2; count of bases not matched to a gene: 7.

J is TRBJ2-7 and V is TRBV9; maybe TRBD1 (6 bases). V was shortened by 2 bases and J by 3 bases, with 27 bases between the two germline ends. Germline values: CDR1 SGDLS, CDR2 YYNGEE. The CDR3 runs to 19 residues. This CDR3 is CASSVRPGHEDRPYYEQYF. CDR3 in DNA: TGTGCCAGCAGCGTGAGACCGGGACACGAGGACCGACCCTACTACGAGCAGTACTTC.

V usage is TRBV30 and J usage is TRBJ2-1; tentatively, D is TRBD1 (5 bases). The V end lost 0 bases, the J end lost 6 bases, and 12 bases lay between the germline ends. The CDR3 contains 14 residues. The germline V gene has CDR1 GTSNPN and CDR2 SVGIG (reference sequence). The CDR3 coding sequence is TGTGCCTGGAGTGTGGCAGGGTTGGGCAATGAGCAGTTCTTC. Translating gives CAWSVAGLGNEQFF. The full variable domain, with the rest looked up from reference TRBV30 and TRBJ2-1, is SQTIHQWPATLVQPVGSPLSLECTVEGTSNPNLYWYRQAAGRGLQLLFYSVGIGQISSEVPQNLSASRPQDRQFILSSKKLLLSDSGFYLCAWSVAGLGNEQFFGPGTRLTVL.

This sequence joins TRBV14 and TRBJ2-5; D not certain. CDR3 size: 14 residues. V was trimmed by 0 bases and J by 5 bases, leaving 10 bases between them. The V gene's germline CDR1 is SGHDN and CDR2 FVKESK. CDR3 region: CASSQEWQWETQYF. CDR3 nucleotides: TGTGCCAGCAGCCAAGAGTGGCAGTGGGAGACCCAGTACTTC.

The rearrangement links TRBV7-9 to TRBJ1-4; 8 positions match TRBD1. Trimming took 4 bases from V and 6 from J; bases not matched to a gene: 4. Germline loops: CDR1 SEHNR, CDR2 FQNEAQ (reference sequence). The CDR3 extends over 14 amino acids. The CDR3 DNA reads as TGTGCCAGCAGCTCCGGACAGGGAGATGAAAAACTGTTTTTT. It is translated as CASSSGQGDEKLFF.

This clone was observed once. The chain carries TRBV27 and TRBJ1-1; 12 bases align to TRBD1. Germline CDR1 MNHEY, CDR2 SMNVEV (reference sequence). This CDR3 spans 17 amino acids. J gave up 2 bases and V 5 bases, and 9 bases lay outside the gene matches. CDR3 amino acids: CASSVTAGTGGNTEAFF. The CDR3, as DNA: TGTGCCAGCAGTGTCACCGCCGGGACAGGGGGCAACACTGAAGCTTTCTTT.

This clone was recorded once. The chain couples TRBV6-2 or TRBV6-3 to TRBJ1-5, with D perhaps matching TRBD1 (5 bases). The length of the CDR3 is 15 residues. Germline loops: CDR1 MNHEY, CDR2 SVGEGT. The germline V and J ends were trimmed by 6 bases and 2 bases, with 14 bases remaining between them. The CDR3 here is CASSYGAWGNQPQHF. The CDR3 bases are TGTGCCAGCAGCTATGGGGCCTGGGGCAATCAGCCCCAGCATTTT.

This clone was seen a single time. V and J are TRBV2 and TRBJ1-6; D is perhaps TRBD1 (5 bases). Trimming pared 10 bases from V and 6 bases from J, leaving 16 bases between. The CDR3 totals 14 residues. Germline V lookup: CDR1 SNHLY, CDR2 FYNNEI. The DNA for the CDR3 is TGTGCCATCCAGGTTGGGGGGAGTAATTCACCCCTCCACTTT. As protein: CAIQVGGSNSPLHF.

This chain uses TRBV18 with TRBJ1-2, with D possibly matching TRBD1 (6 bases). The CDR3 sequence is 13 residues long. Germline CDR1 KGHSH, CDR2 LQKENI. V was trimmed by 4 bases and J by 7 bases, leaving 13 bases between them. CDR3 sequence reads: CASSLQGLGGYTF. The CDR3 nucleotides are TGTGCCAGCTCACTGCAGGGGCTCGGTGGCTACACCTTC.

The CDR3 protein is CATRDRGPHQETQYF. As DNA, the CDR3 is TGTGCCACTAGGGACAGGGGGCCTCACCAAGAGACCCAGTACTTC. The genes are TRBV24-1 and TRBJ2-5, with 12 bases fitting TRBD1. V was clipped by 10 bases and J by 0 bases; unmatched bases: 5. Germline assignment: CDR1 KGHDR and CDR2 SFDVKD. The CDR3 loop spans 15 amino acids.

V usage is TRBV5-8 and J usage is TRBJ2-1; 7 nucleotides match TRBD1. With 0 bases clipped from V and 2 bases from J, the junction kept 8 bases outside the gene matches. This CDR3 has 17 amino acids. Germline values: CDR1 SGHTS, CDR2 YDEGEE. The CDR3 nucleotides read TGTGCCAGCAGCTTGGAGACCTGGGGGACAGCCTACAATGAGCAGTTCTTC. The encoded protein is CASSLETWGTAYNEQFF.

V usage is TRBV9 and J usage is TRBJ2-3; D perhaps matches TRBD1 (6 bases). The length of the CDR3 is 16 residues. The ends were cut back, 4 bases at V and 1 base at J, with 16 bases in the middle. CDR1 is SGDLS and CDR2 is YYNGEE in the germline V gene. CDR3 loop: CASSLSGTTRTDTQYF. CDR3 DNA: TGTGCCAGCAGCCTCTCTGGGACAACCCGCACAGATACGCAGTATTTT.

The V gene is TRBV6-2 or TRBV6-3, the J gene TRBJ2-2; D may be TRBD2 (5 bases). Trimming took 5 bases from V and 0 from J, leaving 13 bases between them. Germline lookup yields CDR1 MNHEY and CDR2 SVGEGT. The CDR3 has 16 residues. The CDR3 loop reads CASSPTAEANTGELFF. The CDR3 nucleotides read TGTGCCAGCAGTCCCACAGCGGAAGCGAACACCGGGGAGCTGTTTTTT.

The rearrangement links TRBV28 to TRBJ2-1, with D perhaps TRBD1 (6 bases). Germline-derived CDR1 and CDR2 are MDHEN and SYDVKM. CDR3 length: 15 residues. Between the trimmed V and J ends, which lost 5 bases and 9 bases, there was a span of 20 bases. As DNA, the CDR3 is TGTGCCAGCAGTGGCGTAGGGGGACCGGCTCTTGAGCAGTTCTTC. This encodes CASSGVGGPALEQFF.

This clone was seen only a few times. The chain carries TRBV19 and TRBJ1-5, with D maybe TRBD1 (6 bases). V dropped 3 bases and J dropped 1 base, with 13 bases sitting between them. The CDR3 extends over 16 amino acids. Germline CDR1 and CDR2: LNHDA and SQIVND (reference sequence). The CDR3 nucleotides are TGTGCCAGTAGTATTAGAGGGGGACGGAGCAATCAGCCCCAGCATTTT. Residues: CASSIRGGRSNQPQHF.

The chain carries TRBV20-1 and TRBJ1-5; the match to TRBD1 covers 11 bases. V lost 3 bases, J lost 1 base, and 8 bases stayed unmatched. The CDR3 runs 17 residues. Germline CDR1 is DFQATT and CDR2 is SNEGSKA (reference sequence). The CDR3: CSASRGQGADSNQPQHF. The CDR3 DNA reads TGCAGTGCTAGTCGTGGACAGGGGGCGGACAGCAATCAGCCCCAGCATTTT.

This chain joins TRBV6-5 and TRBJ1-6; the D is unclear. The germline V and J ends were trimmed by 6 bases and 5 bases, with 14 bases remaining between them. Germline assignment: CDR1 MNHEY and CDR2 SVGAGI. This CDR3 has 15 residues. CDR3 sequence: CASRLGWGDNSPLHF. CDR3 DNA: TGTGCCAGCAGGCTAGGTTGGGGAGATAATTCACCCCTCCACTTT.

Only one count was recorded for this clone. The genes are TRBV6-5 and TRBJ1-3; unclear D gene. The V gene lost 2 bases and the J gene lost 0 bases, with 5 bases spanning the gap. The CDR3 consists of 14 residues. Looked up from germline, CDR1 is MNHEY and CDR2 is SVGAGI. The CDR3, as DNA: TGTGCCAGCAGTTACAGCATCTCTGGAAACACCATATATTTT. Protein product: CASSYSISGNTIYF.

The count of this clone is one. Other DNA sequences of this sample code for an identical CDR3. This chain connects TRBV6-4 to TRBJ1-1; TRBD1 agrees at 9 bases. The CDR3 has 14 residues. CDR1 and CDR2 from the germline V gene are MRHNA and SNTAGT. V lost 4 bases to trimming and J lost 1 base; unmatched junction nucleotides: 1. In DNA form, the CDR3 reads TGTGCCAGCAGTGGGGGACAGGGGAACACTGAAGCTTTCTTT. It is translated as CASSGGQGNTEAFF.

The gene calls are TRBV6-6 and TRBJ2-5; no reliable D call. In germline, CDR1 is MNHNY, CDR2 SVGAGI (reference sequence). V was pared by 4 bases and J by 5 bases, with 11 bases between. CDR3 length: 13 residues. The chain's CDR3 is CASSFESEETQYF. CDR3 coding DNA: TGTGCCAGCAGTTTTGAGTCGGAGGAGACCCAGTACTTC.

This clone has a single count. The chain recombines TRBV5-6 with TRBJ2-1, with 9 bases matching TRBD1. The CDR3 spans 14 residues. Germline V lookup: CDR1 SGHDT, CDR2 YYEEEE. V was clipped by 2 bases and J by 6 bases; unmatched bases: 3. The CDR3 coding sequence is TGTGCCAGCAGCTTCGGGACAGGGATCAATGAGCAGTTCTTC. Its translation: CASSFGTGINEQFF.

The chain carries TRBV7-9 and TRBJ2-7; 12 bases match TRBD2. Germline V lookup: CDR1 SEHNR, CDR2 FQNEAQ (reference sequence). V dropped 4 bases and J dropped 0; count of bases not matched to a gene: 10. The CDR3 consists of 18 residues. The CDR3 sequence: CASSSETSGRPLSYEQYF. CDR3 in DNA: TGTGCCAGCAGCTCGGAGACTAGCGGGAGACCACTCTCCTACGAGCAGTACTTC. The variable domain in full, completed from reference TRBV7-9 and TRBJ2-7, reads DTGVSQNPRHKITKRGQNVTFRCDPISEHNRLYWYRQTLGQGPEFLTYFQNEAQLEKSRLLSDRFSAERPKGSFSTLEIQRTEQGDSAMYLCASSSETSGRPLSYEQYFGPGTRLTVT.

V usage is TRBV7-8 and J usage is TRBJ2-2, with D unclear. V was pared by 7 bases and J by 5 bases, with 5 bases between. Germline CDR1 reads SGHVS; CDR2 reads FQNEAQ. This CDR3 is 11 amino acids long. The CDR3 DNA reads TGTGCCAGCACGAGAACCGGGGAGCTGTTTTTT. Amino acids: CASTRTGELFF.

The V call is TRBV28, the J call TRBJ2-3; the D is unclear. This CDR3 has 15 amino acids. Germline V gives CDR1 MDHEN, CDR2 SYDVKM. V was cut by 3 bases and J by 5 bases, with 15 bases left in between. Here the CDR3 DNA reads TGTGCCAGCAGTTTGACTGCCACTGGTGGAGATACGCAGTATTTT. It specifies CASSLTATGGDTQYF.

The V call is TRBV7-9, the J call TRBJ2-3; D is possibly TRBD1 (5 bases). The CDR3 is 12 residues long. Trimming took off 7 bases at V and 2 bases at J, with 7 bases between the two ends. Germline lookup yields CDR1 SEHNR and CDR2 FQNEAQ (reference sequence). This CDR3 reads CASNRYTDTQYF. The CDR3 DNA reads as TGTGCCAGCAACAGGTACACAGATACGCAGTATTTT. Variable domain in full (rest from reference TRBV7-9 and TRBJ2-3): DTGVSQNPRHKITKRGQNVTFRCDPISEHNRLYWYRQTLGQGPEFLTYFQNEAQLEKSRLLSDRFSAERPKGSFSTLEIQRTEQGDSAMYLCASNRYTDTQYFGPGTRLTVL.

This chain links TRBV6-5 with TRBJ1-2; D call uncertain. V was cut by 2 bases and J by 2 bases, with 15 bases left in between. This CDR3 is 16 amino acids long. CDR1 and CDR2 from the germline V gene are MNHEY and SVGAGI. The CDR3 spells CASSYLRFHANYGYTF. DNA for the CDR3: TGTGCCAGCAGTTACCTACGATTTCACGCGAACTATGGCTACACCTTC.

As to this clone: Other nucleotide sequences in the sample specify the same CDR3. This sequence joins TRBV6-5 and TRBJ2-7; TRBD1 might be the D (6 bases). The V gene lost 0 bases and the J gene lost 5 bases, with 14 bases spanning the gap. CDR3 length: 15 residues. Per germline, CDR1 MNHEY and CDR2 SVGAGI. The CDR3 here is CASSYSAGALDEQYF. CDR3 nucleotide sequence: TGTGCCAGCAGTTACTCAGCAGGGGCCCTAGACGAGCAGTACTTC.